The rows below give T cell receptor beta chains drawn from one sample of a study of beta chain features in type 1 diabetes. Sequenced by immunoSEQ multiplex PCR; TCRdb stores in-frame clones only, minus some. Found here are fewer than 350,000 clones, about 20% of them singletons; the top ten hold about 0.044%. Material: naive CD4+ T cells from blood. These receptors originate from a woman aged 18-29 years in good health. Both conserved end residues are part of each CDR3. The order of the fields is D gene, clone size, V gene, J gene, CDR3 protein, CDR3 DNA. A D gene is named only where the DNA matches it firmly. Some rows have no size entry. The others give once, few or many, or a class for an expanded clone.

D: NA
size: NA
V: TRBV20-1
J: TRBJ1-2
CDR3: CSAPGRGYTF
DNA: TGCAGTGCGCCAGGGCGCGGCTACACCTTC

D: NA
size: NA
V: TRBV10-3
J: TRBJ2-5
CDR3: CAISESTGTQYF
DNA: TGTGCCATCAGTGAGTCGACGGGGACCCAGTACTTC

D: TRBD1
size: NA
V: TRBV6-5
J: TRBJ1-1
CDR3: CASSRRQGLTEAFF
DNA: TGTGCCAGCAGCCGACGACAGGGGTTGACTGAAGCTTTCTTT

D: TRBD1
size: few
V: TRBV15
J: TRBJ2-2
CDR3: CATSRAGGSINTGELFF
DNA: TGTGCCACCAGCAGAGCAGGGGGCTCTATTAACACCGGGGAGCTGTTTTTT

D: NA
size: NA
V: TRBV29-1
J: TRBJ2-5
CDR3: CSVVRGGRETQYF
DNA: TGCAGCGTTGTCCGAGGGGGACGAGAGACCCAGTACTTC

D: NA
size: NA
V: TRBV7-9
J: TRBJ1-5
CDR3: CASGAGGDQPQHF
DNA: TGTGCCAGCGGAGCTGGAGGGGATCAGCCCCAGCATTTT

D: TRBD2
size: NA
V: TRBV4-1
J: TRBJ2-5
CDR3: CASSQGLAELETQYF
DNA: TGCGCCAGCAGCCAAGGACTAGCGGAACTAGAGACCCAGTACTTC

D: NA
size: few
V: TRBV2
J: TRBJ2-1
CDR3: CASSEEAGDEQFF
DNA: TGTGCCAGCAGTGAAGAGGCCGGAGATGAGCAGTTCTTC

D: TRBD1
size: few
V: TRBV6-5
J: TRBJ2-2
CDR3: CASRRQGTNTGELFF
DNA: TGTGCCAGCCGGAGACAGGGAACGAACACCGGGGAGCTGTTTTTT

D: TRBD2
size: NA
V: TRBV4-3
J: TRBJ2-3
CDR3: CASSPASGGPIVAQYF
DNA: TGCGCCAGCAGCCCAGCTAGCGGGGGGCCAATCGTTGCGCAGTATTTT

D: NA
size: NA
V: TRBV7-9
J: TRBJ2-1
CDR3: CASSPYGVSYNEQFF
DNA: TGTGCCAGCAGTCCATACGGAGTCTCCTACAATGAGCAGTTCTTC

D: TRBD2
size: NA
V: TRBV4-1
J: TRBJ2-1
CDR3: CASRLAGAYNEQFF
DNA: TGCGCCAGCCGACTAGCGGGGGCCTACAATGAGCAGTTCTTC

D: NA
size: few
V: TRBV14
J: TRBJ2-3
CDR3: CASSQGGLSTDTQYF
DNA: TGTGCCAGCAGCCAAGGCGGCCTCAGCACAGATACGCAGTATTTT

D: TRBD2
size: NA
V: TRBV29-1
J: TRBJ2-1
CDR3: CSVGTSGSNEQFF
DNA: TGCAGCGTTGGGACTAGCGGGAGCAATGAGCAGTTCTTC

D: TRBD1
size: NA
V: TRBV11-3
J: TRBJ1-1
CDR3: CASSLESGQGATEAFF
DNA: TGTGCCAGCAGCTTAGAGTCTGGACAGGGGGCCACTGAAGCTTTCTTT

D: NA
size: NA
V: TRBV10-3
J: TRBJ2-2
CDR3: CAISESRRVVTGELFF
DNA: TGTGCCATCAGTGAGTCGAGGCGGGTCGTCACCGGGGAGCTGTTTTTT

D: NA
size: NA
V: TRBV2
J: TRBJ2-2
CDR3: CASSDRRIGELFF
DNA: TGTGCCAGCAGTGATAGGAGGATCGGGGAGCTGTTTTTT

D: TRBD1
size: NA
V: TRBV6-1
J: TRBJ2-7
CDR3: CAIMTGGYEQYF
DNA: TGTGCCATTATGACAGGGGGCTACGAGCAGTACTTC

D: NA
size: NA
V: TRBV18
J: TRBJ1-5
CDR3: CASSPRQGSQPQHF
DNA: TGTGCCAGCTCACCCAGGCAGGGTAGTCAGCCCCAGCATTTT

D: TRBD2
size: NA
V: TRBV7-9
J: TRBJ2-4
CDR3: CASSLRPGGELDIQYF
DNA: TGTGCCAGCAGCTTAAGGCCCGGGGGGGAATTGGACATTCAGTACTTC

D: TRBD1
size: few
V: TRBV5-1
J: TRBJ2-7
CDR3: CASSQGASYEQYF
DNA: TGCGCCAGCAGCCAGGGGGCCTCCTACGAGCAGTACTTC

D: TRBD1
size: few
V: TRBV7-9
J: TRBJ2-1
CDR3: CASSLDRGRGNEQFF
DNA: TGTGCCAGCAGCCTAGACAGGGGAAGAGGCAATGAGCAGTTCTTC

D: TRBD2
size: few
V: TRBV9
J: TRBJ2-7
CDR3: CASSVLAGSYEQYF
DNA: TGTGCCAGCAGCGTCTTAGCGGGCTCCTACGAGCAGTACTTC

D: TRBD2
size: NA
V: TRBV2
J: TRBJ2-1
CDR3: CAISPLPLAGVYNEQFF
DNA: TGTGCCATCAGCCCCCTCCCTCTAGCGGGCGTGTACAATGAGCAGTTCTTC

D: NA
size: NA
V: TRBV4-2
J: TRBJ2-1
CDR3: CASSQAPLMGGGVYEQFF
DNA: TGTGCCAGCAGCCAAGCCCCCCTTATGGGGGGGGGCGTCTATGAGCAGTTCTTC

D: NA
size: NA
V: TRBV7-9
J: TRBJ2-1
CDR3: CASSLFGAGNNEQFF
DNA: TGTGCCAGCAGCTTATTCGGAGCGGGCAACAATGAGCAGTTCTTC

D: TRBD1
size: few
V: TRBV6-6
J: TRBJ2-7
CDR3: CASSSTTGFYEQYF
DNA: TGTGCCAGCAGTTCGACGACAGGGTTCTACGAGCAGTACTTC

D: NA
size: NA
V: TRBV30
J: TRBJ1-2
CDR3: CAWSVSSAINYGYTF
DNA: TGTGCCTGGAGTGTTAGTTCAGCGATCAACTATGGCTACACCTTC

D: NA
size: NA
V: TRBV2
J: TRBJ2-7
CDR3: CASGLTGISYEQYF
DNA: TGTGCCAGCGGTTTAACAGGAATCTCCTACGAGCAGTACTTC

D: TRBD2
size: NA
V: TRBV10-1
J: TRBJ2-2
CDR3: CASRTSGNTGELFF
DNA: TGCGCCAGCAGGACTAGCGGGAACACCGGGGAGCTGTTTTTT

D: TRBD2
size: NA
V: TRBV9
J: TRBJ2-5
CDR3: CASSVGLAGGGQETQYF
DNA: TGTGCCAGCAGCGTAGGGTTAGCGGGAGGGGGGCAAGAGACCCAGTACTTC

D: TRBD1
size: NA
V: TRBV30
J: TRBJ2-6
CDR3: CATGVAGANVLTF
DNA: TGTGCCACAGGGGTTGCTGGGGCCAACGTCCTGACTTTC

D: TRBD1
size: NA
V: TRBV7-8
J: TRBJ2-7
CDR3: CASSRLGQGRLRDF
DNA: TGTGCCAGCAGCCGACTCGGACAGGGGAGGTTACGGGACTTC

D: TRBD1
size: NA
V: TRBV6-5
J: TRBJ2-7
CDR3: CASSHLHGQGQYF
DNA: TGTGCCAGCAGCCATTTACATGGACAGGGTCAGTACTTC

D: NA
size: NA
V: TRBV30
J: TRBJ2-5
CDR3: CAWREQETQYF
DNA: TGTGCCTGGCGAGAACAAGAGACCCAGTACTTC

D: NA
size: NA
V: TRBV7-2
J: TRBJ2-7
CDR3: CASSLQGGLSSYEQYF
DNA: TGTGCCAGCAGCTTGCAGGGGGGCCTTAGCTCCTACGAGCAGTACTTC

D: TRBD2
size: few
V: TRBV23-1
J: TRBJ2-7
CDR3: CASSQTGLAGCGEQYF
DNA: TGCGCCAGCAGTCAAACGGGACTAGCGGGTTGCGGCGAGCAGTACTTC

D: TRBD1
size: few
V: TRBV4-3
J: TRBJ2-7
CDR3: CASSQSGTGSPYEQYF
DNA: TGCGCCAGCAGCCAATCCGGGACAGGGTCCCCCTACGAGCAGTACTTC

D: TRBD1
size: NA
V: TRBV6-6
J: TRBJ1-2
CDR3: CASSYSRQGDIYGYTF
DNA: TGTGCCAGCAGTTACTCCCGACAGGGCGACATCTATGGCTACACCTTC

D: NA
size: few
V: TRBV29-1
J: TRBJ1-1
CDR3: CSVDRQLGNTEAFF
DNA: TGCAGCGTTGATCGACAGTTAGGGAACACTGAAGCTTTCTTT

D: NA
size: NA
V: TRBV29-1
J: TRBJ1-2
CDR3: CSVEVLGSNGYTF
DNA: TGCAGCGTTGAAGTGTTGGGCTCAAATGGCTACACCTTC

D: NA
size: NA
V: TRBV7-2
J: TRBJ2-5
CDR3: CASSFVVEGRETQYF
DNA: TGTGCCAGCAGCTTCGTTGTGGAGGGGAGGGAGACCCAGTACTTC

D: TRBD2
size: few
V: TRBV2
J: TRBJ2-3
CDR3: CASRGTSGKNTDTQYF
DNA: TGTGCCAGCAGGGGGACTAGCGGGAAGAACACAGATACGCAGTATTTT

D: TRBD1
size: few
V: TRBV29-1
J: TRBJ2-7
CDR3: CSASTGTSYEQYF
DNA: TGCAGCGCCTCGACAGGGACATCCTACGAGCAGTACTTC

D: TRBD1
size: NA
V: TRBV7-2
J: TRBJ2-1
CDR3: CASSSRPGTGNNEQFF
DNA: TGTGCCAGCAGCTCACGTCCCGGGACAGGGAACAATGAGCAGTTCTTC

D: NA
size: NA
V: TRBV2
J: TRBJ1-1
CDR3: CASRGLAGHEAFF
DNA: TGTGCCAGCCGGGGGTTGGCAGGACATGAAGCTTTCTTT

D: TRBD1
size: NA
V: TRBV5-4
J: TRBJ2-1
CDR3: CASSLDRGVYNEQFF
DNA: TGTGCCAGCAGCTTGGACAGGGGGGTTTACAATGAGCAGTTCTTC

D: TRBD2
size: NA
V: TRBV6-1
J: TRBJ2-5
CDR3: CASSSGLAGETQYF
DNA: TGTGCCAGCAGTTCTGGACTAGCGGGAGAGACCCAGTACTTC

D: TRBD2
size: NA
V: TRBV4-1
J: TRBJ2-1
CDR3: CASSQPSLAGGDFEQFF
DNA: TGCGCCAGCAGCCAACCGAGTCTAGCGGGAGGAGATTTTGAGCAGTTCTTC

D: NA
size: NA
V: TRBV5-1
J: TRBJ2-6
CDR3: CASSFYLSGANVLTF
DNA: TGCGCCAGCAGCTTTTATCTCTCTGGGGCCAACGTCCTGACTTTC

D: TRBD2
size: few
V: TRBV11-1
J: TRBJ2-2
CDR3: CASSLGGRAGELFF
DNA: TGTGCCAGCAGCTTAGGCGGGAGGGCCGGGGAGCTGTTTTTT

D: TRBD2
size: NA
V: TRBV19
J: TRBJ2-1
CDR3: CASSRTSGRVLSYNEQFF
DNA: TGTGCCAGTAGTAGGACTAGCGGGAGGGTACTCTCCTACAATGAGCAGTTCTTC